This T cell receptor beta chain was sequenced during a study of identical twins (dated by TCRdb to the mid-2010s). About the full investigation: To test whether fetal clonotypes persist, this study deep-sequenced TCR alpha and beta repertoires from monozygotic twins, from unrelated adults of various ages, and from cord blood. To rule out contamination, the twin experiments were replicated at different times with different library preparation protocols. On the study overall, not on this receptor specifically: Compared with coincidental sharing between unrelated individuals, out-of-frame TCR alpha sequences shared between twins had an excess of sequences with low generation probability. Fewer insertions were carried by abundant cord blood beta clonotypes; a weaker similar trend was observed in young adult naive repertoires, while no such trend was observed in memory repertoires. In monozygotic twins, out-of-frame TCR alpha sharing was systematically underestimated by recombination models, although the models agreed with sharing between unrelated individuals. Because the same donors could not be followed over many years, conclusions were based on cross-sectional statistical analysis. The excess sharing between twins in beta out-of-frame sequences was weaker because fewer shared sequences reduced the signal-to-noise ratio. Zero-insertion analyses could be partly confounded by invariant T cells such as MAIT and iNKT, although diverse VJ usage argued against such confounding for most clonotypes.

The library was built by means of 5' RACE. Sequencing was carried out with an Illumina HiSeq 2000. A universal primer binding site was added through template switching, and the final cDNA carried a unique molecular identifier so that TCR cDNA molecules could be counted accurately. First-strand cDNA for TCR alpha and beta chains was synthesized from specific primers in the conserved constant-segment region. Each cDNA library was double barcoded, with a SMART-Mk sample barcode plus Illumina barcodes, to control for contamination. Two successive PCR steps introduced TruSeq adapter sequences along with Illumina sample barcodes. The TCR alpha and beta cDNA libraries were sequenced on the Illumina HiSeq platform using custom primers. The published analysis was carried out like this. Raw reads were processed with MiGEC to extract unique molecular identifiers, and MiXCR was used to determine CDR3 positions. Recombination models were inferred per individual with the repgenHMM and IGoR tools using an EM algorithm. The tcR package in R was used for shared clonotype analysis, with sharing normalized by the product of cloneset sizes. To study raw recombination without the effects of thymic and clonal selection, out-of-frame nonproductive sequences were analyzed. Clones were called with MiXCR by TCRdb after fastp trimmed the public reads at Q25, and only in-frame beta chains were retained. Identical CDR3 protein sequences are pooled into one entry, listed with their most common genes and DNA. These V and J calls originate from TCRdb's pipeline instead of the authors' own analysis. This sample gives 150,000 or so distinct CDR3 sequences in total; under 4.5% of them show up just once. The ten largest clones take up approximately 7.6% of the sample.

CDR1 and CDR2, looked up from the germline V gene (reference sequence), are DFQATT and SNEGSKA. From the cysteine through the phenylalanine, the CDR3 covers 15 amino acids. Of the read, only the CDR3 DNA is kept; its 45 bases are in frame from base 1. Only healthy Caucasian donors were included. Miltenyi CD45RO+ enrichment and human naive T-cell isolation kits were used to isolate memory (CD45RO+) and naive T cells from PBMC. This clonotype was picked up many times. This receptor's antigen is unknown. The junction does not match germline at one end; this may be a read error. The sequenced sample was memory T cells sorted from blood. Taken with the paper, the label for cell subset or site translates to: CD45RO+ enriched T cells. This chain joins TRBV20-1 to TRBJ2-3; 7 bases in the middle match TRBD2. The clonotype was recovered from a man between 18 and 29 years old in good health. The nucleotides read TGCAGTGCTAGAGAGCTAGCGGCCGCGCGGGGTACGCGGTATTTT. It is translated as CSARELAAARGTRYF.